A single sample is the source of the 15 T cell receptor beta chains below, sequenced in a study of prognosis after radiotherapy for stage I lung cancer. Two rounds of multiplex PCR amplified TCR beta CDR3 from genomic DNA. The authors ran first-round PCR with primers specific to each TRBV and TRBJ gene. TCRdb passed the multiplex PCR reads through MiXCR, listing each CDR3 protein once. Among some 60,000 distinct CDR3 sequences listed, about a quarter were seen once. The specimen was PBMCs, collected before or after stereotactic body radiation therapy (not recorded which). The source is a donor at least 50 years old with non-small cell lung cancer.

This clonotype was counted ten times or more. V is TRBV4-2 and J is TRBJ1-6; D remains ambiguous. With 0 bases removed from V and 7 bases from J, the gap between germline ends came to 10 bases. Germline V gene lookup returns CDR1 LGHNA and CDR2 YNFKEQ. CDR3 size: 15 residues. CDR3 protein: CASSQERNRNSPLHF. The CDR3 DNA reads as TGTGCCAGCAGCCAAGAGAGGAACAGAAATTCACCCCTCCACTTT.

This clonotype was counted at least ten times. The chain combines TRBV19 with TRBJ1-4; 10 nucleotides match TRBD1. V was clipped by 3 bases and J by 6 bases; unmatched bases: 1. Per the germline V gene, CDR1 is LNHDA and CDR2 is SQIVND (reference sequence). This CDR3 spans 14 amino acids. The CDR3 nucleotides read TGTGCCAGTAGTATGGACAGGGGGGATGAAAAACTGTTTTTT. Amino acid sequence: CASSMDRGDEKLFF.

The table lists this clonotype with many counts. The rearrangement joins TRBV6-4 to TRBJ2-7; TRBD1 matches at 7 bases. V trimming: 5 bases; J trimming: 3 bases; junction bases outside the gene matches: 4. CDR3 length: 13 amino acids. Per the germline V gene, CDR1 is MRHNA and CDR2 is SNTAGT. This CDR3 is CASSLTGLYEQYF. The CDR3 nucleotides read TGTGCCAGCAGTTTGACAGGGCTCTACGAGCAGTACTTC.

The gene calls are TRBV2 and TRBJ2-1, with 9 bases that match TRBD2. CDR1 is SNHLY and CDR2 is FYNNEI in the germline V gene. The CDR3 runs 13 residues. V was pared by 6 bases and J by 8 bases, with 5 bases of the junction left unmatched. The CDR3, as DNA: TGTGCCAGCAGAGCGGGACTAGCCGATGAGCAGTTCTTC. Translation: CASRAGLADEQFF.

This clonotype appeared a few times. The rearrangement links TRBV19 to TRBJ1-1; D possibly corresponds to TRBD1 (5 bases). The length of the CDR3 is 15 residues. Germline loops: CDR1 LNHDA, CDR2 SQIVND (reference sequence). Trimming took off 5 bases at V and 1 base at J, with 14 bases between the two ends. The CDR3, as DNA: TGTGCCAGTAGTTCGGGGGGGGGTGAGAACACTGAAGCTTTCTTT. Protein sequence: CASSSGGGENTEAFF.

This clonotype was seen repeatedly, ten times or more. The V and J genes are TRBV5-8 and TRBJ2-7; 8 bases line up with TRBD1. The germline V gene has CDR1 SGHTS and CDR2 YDEGEE. The CDR3 runs 14 residues. The J segment lost 1 base and the V segment lost 3 bases, leaving 3 bases of the junction unmatched. The CDR3 loop reads CASSSGTGSYEQYF. As DNA, the CDR3 is TGTGCCAGCAGCTCCGGGACAGGTTCCTACGAGCAGTACTTC.

This clonotype was found many times. The chain is built from TRBV12-3 or TRBV12-4 and TRBJ2-5; D possibly matches TRBD1 or TRBD2 (6 bases each). The germline V and J ends were trimmed by 5 bases and 7 bases, with 14 bases remaining between them. This CDR3 comprises 13 residues. DNA for the CDR3: TGTGCCAGCAGTCTCGACAGGAGGGGGACCCAGTACTTC. It is translated as CASSLDRRGTQYF.

In this sample, this clonotype turned up a few times. A much larger clone sits a single nucleotide away, making a read error possible. The V and J genes are TRBV6-2 or TRBV6-3 and TRBJ1-2; no firm D call. The CDR3 is made up of 15 amino acids. The germline CDR1 and CDR2 sequences are MNHEY and SVGEGT. CDR3 protein: CASSPDLNPNYVYTF. For the CDR3, the DNA is TGTGCCAGCAGCCCTGACCTCAACCCTAACTATGTCTACACCTTC.

This clonotype was recorded many times. One end of the junction fails to match germline, which may point to a read error. The chain employs TRBV25-1 and TRBJ1-3; D remains ambiguous. The CDR3 runs 13 residues. CDR1 is MGHDK and CDR2 is SYGVNS in the germline V gene. CDR3 sequence reads: CTSSGPGGNTIYF. The CDR3 nucleotides read TGTACCAGCAGTGGGCCTGGCGGAAACACCATATATTTT.

As concerns this clonotype: A read error may explain this, as a much larger clone is one base away. The J gene is TRBJ2-7, the V gene TRBV7-2; 8 nucleotides line up with TRBD1. The CDR3 has 15 residues. Germline loops: CDR1 SGHTA, CDR2 FQGNSA. The CDR3 region has the DNA TGTGTCAGCAGCTCCGGGACAGGCCAGAGCTACGAGCAGTACTTC. As protein: CVSSSGTGQSYEQYF.

As for this clonotype: A read error may explain this, as a much larger clone is one base away. The chain couples TRBV5-5 to TRBJ2-7; D uncertain. CDR1 and CDR2 (germline): SGHKS, YYEKEE (reference sequence). Trimming stripped 2 bases from V and 3 bases from J, with 12 bases between. The CDR3 length is 14 residues. The CDR3 DNA follows: TGTGCCAGCAGCTTTCCTACACCTTACTACGAGCAGTACTTC. It specifies CASSFPTPYYEQYF.

As concerns this clonotype: A much larger clone lies one base from this, so it may be a read error. The chain is built from TRBV29-1 and TRBJ2-7, with D unclear. V shed 6 bases and J shed 1 base, with 10 bases lying between them. The CDR3 sequence is 12 residues long. Per germline, CDR1 SQVTM and CDR2 ANQGSEA. This CDR3 reads CSVAHGSYEQYF. CDR3 sequence (DNA): TGCAGCGTAGCCCATGGGTCCTACGAGCAGTACTTC.

V usage is TRBV5-4 and J usage is TRBJ2-1, with TRBD2 identical over 10 bases. The CDR3 length is 16 residues. J gave up 6 bases and V 4 bases, and 10 bases lay outside the gene matches. CDR1 and CDR2 (germline): SGHNT, YYREEE (reference sequence). The DNA for the CDR3 is TGTGCCAGCAGCCCCCAGACTAGCGGGTGCCCCAATGAGCAGTTCTTC. Translation gives CASSPQTSGCPNEQFF.

This clonotype occurred many times. J is TRBJ1-6 and V is TRBV10-3; D ambiguous. Trimming left V 8 bases short and J 7 bases short, with 18 bases between. Germline V gene sequence: CDR1 ENHRY, CDR2 SYGVKD. This CDR3 spans 15 amino acids. CDR3 protein: CAISEGGSENSPLHF. The CDR3 coding sequence is TGTGCCATCTCAGAGGGAGGATCGGAGAATTCACCCCTCCACTTT.

Details on this clonotype: A far larger clone is one base from this, pointing to a likely read error. This chain joins TRBV28 and TRBJ2-1; D call uncertain. The germline V and J ends were trimmed by 0 bases and 1 base, with 7 bases remaining between them. Germline-derived CDR1 and CDR2 are MDHEN and SYDVKM. The CDR3 contains 15 residues. This CDR3 is CASSLCTASYNEQFF. CDR3 DNA sequence: TGTGCCAGCAGTTTATGTACAGCTTCCTACAATGAGCAGTTCTTC.